This T cell receptor beta chain is from a study of beta chain features in type 1 diabetes. This clone was observed a few times. What it recognizes is unknown. V lost 6 bases and J lost 6, with 17 bases in between. The germline gives CDR1 SNHLY, CDR2 FYNNEI. The CDR3 runs to 14 residues. Expressed TCRB transcripts were sequenced because the isolated RNA had all been reverse transcribed beforehand. Clones were read by immunoSEQ multiplex PCR, and TCRdb kept only the in-frame ones, dropping some. The table shows 150,000 to 200,000 clones, with 6.5% to 8.5% occurring only once. General observations from the study: High-TCR-expressing cells could be over-represented by cDNA sequencing. Significant though moderate, a shortening of TCRB CDR3s appeared in all four CD4+ subsets of Type 1 diabetes patients.

A single heparinised blood sample, averaging around 0.11 L, was obtained per donor. Markers CD45RO/CCR7/CD25/CD127/CD95/CD27 served to sort CD4+ naive, central memory, regulatory and stem cell-like memory cells. Sequenced input: central memory CD4+ T cells from blood. This TCR derives from a man aged 18 to 35 with type 1 diabetes. The V call is TRBV2, the J call TRBJ1-1; perhaps TRBD1 as D (6 bases). The CDR3 loop reads CASRSGTPGAEAFF. In nucleotides, the CDR3 is TGTGCCAGCAGGTCCGGGACACCGGGCGCTGAAGCTTTCTTT.